Included here is one T cell receptor beta chain sequence, with context. Its specificity is unknown. Measured with immunoSEQ multiplex PCR; TCRdb has only the in-frame clones, and not every one. The table includes some 150,000 clones, about 93% detected once. The CDR3 extends over 16 amino acids. Germline CDR1 and CDR2: SGHAT and FQDESV (reference sequence). Trimming removed 6 bases at V and 0 bases at J, with 15 bases between. The data originate from a study of T cell responses to AZD1222 COVID-19 vaccine. Study results and caveats: The donors showed a predominance of white British ancestry and of females, with possible underestimation of clonal diversity. All repertoire sampling was performed exclusively after the peak T cell response. The study found vaccine-associated CD4 TCRs spanning spike, dominant at 160-218 and 743-854.

The sequences come from peripheral blood, collected on day 0 of AZD1222 vaccination. This chain uses TRBV11-1 with TRBJ2-1, with D maybe TRBD2 (5 bases). This TCR derives from an adult in good health. Written as DNA, the CDR3 is TGTGCCAGCAGTCCCGGACTTCGGAGCTCCTACAATGAGCAGTTCTTC. Its protein product is CASSPGLRSSYNEQFF.